A single sample is the source of the 20 T cell receptor beta chains below, sequenced in a study of lymphopenia after photon versus proton radiotherapy. Using immunoSEQ multiplex PCR, the repertoire was profiled, and TCRdb retains in-frame clones only, with some absent. Of 60,000 to 75,000 clones in the sample, roughly 90% were seen once. The input for sequencing was peripheral blood, taken from a patient treated with proton-based radiotherapy. The receptors were sampled from an elderly man with esophageal cancer.

The J gene is TRBJ2-5, the V gene TRBV5-1; 7 nucleotides agree with TRBD2. The germline CDR1 and CDR2 sequences are SGHRS and YFSETQ. CDR3 length: 13 residues. The V gene end was trimmed by 4 bases and the J gene end by 7 bases; junction bases not matched to a gene: 7. DNA for the CDR3: TGCGCCAGCAGCCCGACAGAGCGGGGGACCCAGTACTTC. This translates into CASSPTERGTQYF.

The chain employs TRBV18 and TRBJ1-5; perhaps TRBD1 as D (5 bases). The ends were cut back, 5 bases at V and 1 base at J, with 12 bases in the middle. The CDR3 covers 15 residues. From germline, CDR1 is KGHSH and CDR2 LQKENI. Written as DNA, the CDR3 is TGTGCCAGCTCAGGGGCAGGGTCGAGCAATCAGCCCCAGCATTTT. It yields the protein CASSGAGSSNQPQHF.

This chain links TRBV5-1 with TRBJ2-5; weak D call: TRBD2 (5 bases). Looked up from germline, CDR1 is SGHRS and CDR2 is YFSETQ. This CDR3 region has 12 residues. V lost 4 bases and J 5 bases, leaving 9 bases between the germline ends. The CDR3 loop reads CASSAWRETQYF. In DNA form, the CDR3 reads TGCGCCAGCAGCGCGTGGAGGGAGACCCAGTACTTC.

The chain joins TRBV10-3 to TRBJ2-3; no firm D call. The CDR3 totals 14 residues. In germline, CDR1 is ENHRY, CDR2 SYGVKD. Trimming took off 10 bases at V and 0 bases at J, with 14 bases between the two ends. The CDR3 region is CATLDTRSTDTQYF. The CDR3 DNA reads as TGTGCCACTTTAGATACGCGGAGCACAGATACGCAGTATTTT.

V and J are TRBV5-1 and TRBJ1-2; no clear D. CDR3 length: 15 residues. Looked up from germline, CDR1 is SGHRS and CDR2 is YFSETQ. Trimming removed 0 bases at V and 0 bases at J, with 9 bases between. CDR3 amino acids: CASSLDPGSNYGYTF. The DNA for the CDR3 is TGCGCCAGCAGCTTGGATCCGGGCTCTAACTATGGCTACACCTTC.

This clone was detected only a few times. This chain uses TRBV12-5 with TRBJ1-1; D is perhaps TRBD1 (5 bases). Germline V gives CDR1 LGHNT, CDR2 FRNRAP. Trimming left V 0 bases short and J 3 bases short, with 11 bases between. This CDR3 region has 15 residues. CDR3 residues: CASGLVREGDTEAFF. The CDR3 nucleotides read TGTGCTAGTGGTTTGGTACGAGAAGGGGACACTGAAGCTTTCTTT.

This clone was counted once. The chain has TRBV9 and TRBJ2-4; TRBD2 is a possible D gene (5 bases). V shed 4 bases and J shed 11 bases, with 22 bases lying between them. Looked up from germline, CDR1 is SGDLS and CDR2 is YYNGEE. This CDR3 contains 15 residues. The CDR3 DNA sequence: TGTGCCAGCAGCATCGACTCGGGCCCCCAGAGGGTTCAGTACTTC. This codes for CASSIDSGPQRVQYF.

The chain couples TRBV30 to TRBJ1-5, with TRBD1 as a possible D gene (5 bases). The CDR3 extends over 14 amino acids. Germline V gene data show CDR1 as GTSNPN and CDR2 as SVGIG (reference sequence). V shed 3 bases and J shed 6 bases, with 15 bases lying between them. CDR3 sequence: CAWRDRQRIQPQHF. The CDR3 region has the DNA TGTGCCTGGAGGGACCGACAGCGGATTCAGCCCCAGCATTTT. The full variable domain, its missing parts supplied by reference TRBV30 and TRBJ1-5, is SQTIHQWPATLVQPVGSPLSLECTVEGTSNPNLYWYRQAAGRGLQLLFYSVGIGQISSEVPQNLSASRPQDRQFILSSKKLLLSDSGFYLCAWRDRQRIQPQHFGDGTRLSIL.

The genes are TRBV18 and TRBJ2-7; 7 bases fit TRBD1. CDR3 size: 14 residues. Trimming removed 5 bases from V and 0 bases from J; junction bases left unmatched: 4. Germline V gene data show CDR1 as KGHSH and CDR2 as LQKENI. CDR3 region: CASSTDRFSYEQYF. The CDR3 DNA follows: TGTGCCAGCTCAACGGACAGGTTCTCCTACGAGCAGTACTTC.

The rearrangement joins TRBV9 to TRBJ2-3; D call uncertain. CDR3 size: 15 residues. Trimming removed 4 bases at V and 0 bases at J, with 12 bases between. Germline V CDR1 and CDR2: SGDLS, YYNGEE. Written as DNA, the CDR3 is TGTGCCAGCAGCCCTTTAACGGCTAGCACAGATACGCAGTATTTT. Amino acid sequence: CASSPLTASTDTQYF.

The rearrangement joins TRBV29-1 to TRBJ1-1, with 8 positions matching TRBD1. Germline CDR1 SQVTM, CDR2 ANQGSEA. There are 14 residues in the CDR3. V shed 7 bases, J shed 1 base, and the junction held 8 bases outside the gene matches. CDR3: CSAPRQGPNTEAFF. CDR3 nucleotides: TGCAGCGCACCAAGACAGGGGCCGAACACTGAAGCTTTCTTT.

This chain uses TRBV15 with TRBJ2-7, with TRBD2 as a possible D gene (6 bases). Germline assignment: CDR1 LNHNV and CDR2 YYDKDF (reference sequence). The CDR3 is made up of 16 amino acids. Trimming pared 5 bases from V and 0 bases from J, leaving 17 bases between. The CDR3 nucleotides read TGTGCCACCAGCGAACGCCGGGACTCCGCCTCCTACGAGCAGTACTTC. Its translation is CATSERRDSASYEQYF.

The genes are TRBV15 and TRBJ2-1; D is unclear. V lost 0 bases to trimming and J lost 5 bases, with 11 bases between them. The CDR3 covers 15 residues. Germline CDR1 LNHNV, CDR2 YYDKDF (reference sequence). CDR3 nucleotides: TGTGCCACCAGCAGAGATCGTTCGGAACACAATGAGCAGTTCTTC. Amino acids: CATSRDRSEHNEQFF.

This clone has only one observation. The rearrangement joins TRBV6-4 to TRBJ1-1; D ambiguous. The CDR3 runs 11 residues. Per germline, CDR1 MRHNA and CDR2 SNTAGT. Trimming shortened V by 8 bases and J by 4 bases, and 8 bases separated the two germline ends. The CDR3 sequence: CASRRGTEAFF. The CDR3 nucleotides are TGTGCCAGCCGTCGGGGCACTGAAGCTTTCTTT.

The gene calls are TRBV6-5 and TRBJ1-4; D remains ambiguous. CDR3 length equals 14 residues. V was trimmed by 5 bases and J by 5 bases, leaving 12 bases between them. The germline V gene has CDR1 MNHEY and CDR2 SVGAGI. The CDR3 DNA is TGTGCCAGCAGTGAAACGGCCTTCAATGAAAAACTGTTTTTT. Its translation: CASSETAFNEKLFF.

The chain has TRBV6-6 and TRBJ2-5; D remains unclear. Trimming stripped 7 bases from V and 5 bases from J, with 11 bases between. Germline V gene data show CDR1 as MNHNY and CDR2 as SVGAGI (reference sequence). The CDR3 length is 12 residues. CDR3 coding DNA: TGTGCCAGCACCCTGCGACGGGAGACCCAGTACTTC. This encodes CASTLRRETQYF.

J is TRBJ2-3 and V is TRBV19; 13 bases are shared with TRBD2. The CDR3 runs 17 residues. From germline, CDR1 is LNHDA and CDR2 SQIVND (reference sequence). V was pared by 5 bases and J by 1 base, with 6 bases of the junction left unmatched. The DNA for the CDR3 is TGTGCCAGTAGTCTCGGACTAGCGGGAGTCGGCACAGATACGCAGTATTTT. It codes for CASSLGLAGVGTDTQYF.

The chain is built from TRBV27 and TRBJ1-2, with 8 bases lining up with TRBD1. There are 13 residues in the CDR3. J was trimmed by 7 bases and V by 2 bases; bases with no gene match: 3. Germline V CDR1 and CDR2: MNHEY, SMNVEV (reference sequence). The CDR3 protein is CASSLQGAGGYTF. The DNA for the CDR3 is TGTGCCAGCAGTTTACAGGGGGCCGGTGGCTACACCTTC.

This chain joins TRBV30 and TRBJ2-7; unclear D gene. Deletions cut 1 base from V and 5 bases from J, with 9 bases between. This CDR3 spans 12 amino acids. Germline values: CDR1 GTSNPN, CDR2 SVGIG (reference sequence). CDR3 DNA: TGTGCCTGGAGTGACCGGACCGACGAGCAGTACTTC. Residues: CAWSDRTDEQYF.

The chain has TRBV30 and TRBJ2-7; D gene ambiguous. CDR3 size: 12 residues. V lost 0 bases, J lost 1 base, and 4 bases lay in between. Looked up from germline, CDR1 is GTSNPN and CDR2 is SVGIG (reference sequence). CDR3 protein: CAWSVGSYEQYF. The CDR3 DNA sequence: TGTGCCTGGAGTGTAGGGTCCTACGAGCAGTACTTC.